This is a list of T cell receptor beta chains from one sample in a study of post-analysis software for immune sequencing data. TCRdb reanalysed the PCR reads using MiXCR and keeps one entry per CDR3 protein. The table includes 450,000 to 700,000 distinct CDR3 sequences, around 40% detected once. The sample was blood. Receptor source: a girl aged 5-17 years with multiple sclerosis. CDR3s include the opening cysteine and the closing phenylalanine or tryptophan. The D gene is left open where the match is weak. Rows give clone size only sometimes, using once, few, many, or a class for an expanded clone.

>-|15|TRBJ2-7|TRBD1|TRBV6-1
TGTGCCAGCAGTGCTGAGACAGGGGCGGGCTACGAGCAGTACTTC
CASSAETGAGYEQYF
>-|14|TRBJ2-7|-|TRBV10-3
TGTGCCATCGCTGAAGAGACCCACTCCTACGAGCAGTACTTC
CAIAEETHSYEQYF
>few|17|TRBJ1-1|TRBD1|TRBV5-1
TGCGCCAGCAGCTTGATGGGACAGGGATTCGGAGGTACTGAAGCTTTCTTT
CASSLMGQGFGGTEAFF
>few|16|TRBJ1-4|-|TRBV7-8
TGTGCCAGCAGCCCCGAACAGGGTAGGGGAAATGAAAAACTGTTTTTT
CASSPEQGRGNEKLFF
>-|14|TRBJ2-3|TRBD1|TRBV12-3/TRBV12-4
TGTGCCAGCACCCCGGGACAGGCGGCAGATATGCAGTATTTT
CASTPGQAADMQYF
>few|13|TRBJ2-1|TRBD2|TRBV3-1
TGTGCCAGCAGCCAAGCGGGGGGGAATGAGCAGTTCTTC
CASSQAGGNEQFF
>few|12|TRBJ2-5|-|TRBV20-1
TGCAGTGCTGGGCTGTACCAAGAGACCCAGTACTTC
CSAGLYQETQYF
>-|12|TRBJ1-2|TRBD1|TRBV12-3/TRBV12-4
TGTGCCAGCACGGGGACAGGGGTTGGCTACACCTTC
CASTGTGVGYTF
>-|15|TRBJ2-7|TRBD2|TRBV12-3/TRBV12-4
TGTGCCAGCAGTTTACTAGCGGGACTTGCCTACGAGCAGTACTTC
CASSLLAGLAYEQYF
>-|15|TRBJ2-1|-|TRBV5-1
TGCGCCAGCAGCTTGGTCCCGGATTCCTACAATGAGCAGTTCTTC
CASSLVPDSYNEQFF
>-|15|TRBJ2-1|-|TRBV28
TGTGCCAGCAGCCACCGGGACACCTTCTACAATGAGCAGTTCTTC
CASSHRDTFYNEQFF
>-|12|TRBJ2-5|-|TRBV5-1
TGCGCCAGCAGTCCCAATGACGGGGAGCAGTACTTC
CASSPNDGEQYF
>-|15|TRBJ2-7|-|TRBV13
TGTGCCAGCAGCCCGTGGGTGGGCCGCTCCTACGAGCAGTACTTC
CASSPWVGRSYEQYF
>few|15|TRBJ2-3|TRBD2|TRBV10-3
TGTGCCATCAGTGCTGGCGGGGGGGCAGCAGGGACGCAGTATTTT
CAISAGGGAAGTQYF
>-|13|TRBJ1-5|-|TRBV20-1
TGCAGTGCTCAGACAGGAGTCAATCAGCCCCAGCATTTT
CSAQTGVNQPQHF
>few|15|TRBJ2-5|TRBD2|TRBV4-2
TGTGCCAGCAGCCAAGATCCGGGACTAGAAGGGGACCAGTACTTC
CASSQDPGLEGDQYF
>few|15|TRBJ1-5|TRBD1|TRBV20-1
TGCAGTGCTCTCCGGGACAGCGTTAGCAATCAGCCCCAGCATTTT
CSALRDSVSNQPQHF
>-|11|TRBJ2-7|TRBD1|TRBV20-1
TGCAGTGCGGACAGGGGTGCCGAGCAGTACTTC
CSADRGAEQYF
>few|15|TRBJ2-7|-|TRBV29-1
TGCAGCGTAATTTCTCGGCGCAGGAGCTCCTACGAGCAGTACTTC
CSVISRRRSSYEQYF
>-|15|TRBJ1-5|-|TRBV6-5
TGTGCCAGCAGTTACTCGGGGAATAGCAATCAGCCCCAGCATTTT
CASSYSGNSNQPQHF
>-|15|TRBJ2-2|TRBD2|TRBV10-3
TGTGCCATCAGTTGGACTAGCGGGAGAACCGGGGAGCTGTTTTTT
CAISWTSGRTGELFF
>-|15|TRBJ2-7|TRBD2|TRBV5-1
TGCGCCAGCAGCTTGGCGGCAGCGGGAGTACACGAGCAGTACTTC
CASSLAAAGVHEQYF
>few|10|TRBJ2-7|-|TRBV29-1
TGCAGCGTTTTGGGCTACGAGCAGTACTTC
CSVLGYEQYF
>few|15|TRBJ2-3|TRBD2|TRBV12-3/TRBV12-4
TGTGCCAGCAGTGGAAGACTAGCGGGAGATAGGGCGCAGTATTTT
CASSGRLAGDRAQYF
>-|17|TRBJ2-5|TRBD2|TRBV7-2
TGTGCCAGCAGCGACCCCCTTCCTAGCGGGGGAACAGAGACCCAGTACTTC
CASSDPLPSGGTETQYF
>-|15|TRBJ1-2|TRBD1|TRBV5-6
TGTGCCAGCAACCCGGGGGACAGACCTAACTATGGCTACACCTTC
CASNPGDRPNYGYTF
>few|17|TRBJ2-7|TRBD2|TRBV5-1
TGCGCCAGCAGCTTACCGTCCTCGGGAGGCTGGAGCTACGAGCAGTACTTC
CASSLPSSGGWSYEQYF
>-|16|TRBJ1-3|-|TRBV7-8
TGTGCCAGCAGCTTAAAGAGACAACTAACTGGAAACACCATATATTTT
CASSLKRQLTGNTIYF
>-|16|TRBJ2-1|TRBD2|TRBV7-3
TGTGCCAGCAGTCCGAATAGCGGGGGCTCCTACAATGAGCAGTTCTTC
CASSPNSGGSYNEQFF
>-|13|TRBJ2-1|TRBD2|TRBV29-1
TGCAGCGTAGACACTAGCGGTTACAATGAGCAGTTCTTC
CSVDTSGYNEQFF
>few|13|TRBJ2-1|-|TRBV6-4
TGTGCCAGCAGTGACCGGGACTACAATGAGCAGTTCTTC
CASSDRDYNEQFF